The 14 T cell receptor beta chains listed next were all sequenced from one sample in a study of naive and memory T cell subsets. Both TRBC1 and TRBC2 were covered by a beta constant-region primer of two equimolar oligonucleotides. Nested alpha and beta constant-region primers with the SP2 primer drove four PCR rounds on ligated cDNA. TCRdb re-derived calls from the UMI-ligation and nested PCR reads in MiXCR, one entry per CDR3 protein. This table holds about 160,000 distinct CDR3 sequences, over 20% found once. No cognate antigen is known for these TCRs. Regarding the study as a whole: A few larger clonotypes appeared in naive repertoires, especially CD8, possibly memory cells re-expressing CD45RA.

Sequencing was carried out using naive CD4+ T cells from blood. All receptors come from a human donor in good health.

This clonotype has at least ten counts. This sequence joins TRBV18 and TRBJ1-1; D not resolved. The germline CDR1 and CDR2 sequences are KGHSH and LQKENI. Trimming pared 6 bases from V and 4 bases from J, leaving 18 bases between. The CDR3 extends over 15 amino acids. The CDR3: CASSRTESLRTEAFF. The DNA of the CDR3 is TGTGCCAGCTCTCGGACGGAAAGCCTCCGCACTGAAGCTTTCTTT.

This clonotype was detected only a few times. As DNA, the CDR3 is TGTGCCATCGGGTCAATAGCGGGAGCCGGCAATGAGCAGTTCTTC. Encoded protein: CAIGSIAGAGNEQFF. This sequence joins TRBV10-3 and TRBJ2-1, with 9 nucleotides matching TRBD2. This CDR3 contains 15 residues. CDR1 and CDR2 from the germline V gene are ENHRY and SYGVKD. V gave up 8 bases and J gave up 6 bases; unmatched junction bases: 11.

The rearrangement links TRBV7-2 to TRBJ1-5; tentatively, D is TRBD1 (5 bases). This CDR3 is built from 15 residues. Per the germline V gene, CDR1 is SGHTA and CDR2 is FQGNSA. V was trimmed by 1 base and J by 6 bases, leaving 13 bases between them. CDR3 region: CASSLVGGMSQPQHF. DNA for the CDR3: TGTGCCAGCAGCTTAGTGGGGGGTATGAGTCAGCCCCAGCATTTT.

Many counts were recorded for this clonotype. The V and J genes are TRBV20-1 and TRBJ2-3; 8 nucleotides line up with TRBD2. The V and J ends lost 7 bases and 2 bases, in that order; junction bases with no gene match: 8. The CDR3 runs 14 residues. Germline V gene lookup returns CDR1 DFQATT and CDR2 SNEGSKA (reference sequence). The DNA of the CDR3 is TGCAGTGTTATTAGCGGGACTTTCACAGATACGCAGTATTTT. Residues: CSVISGTFTDTQYF.

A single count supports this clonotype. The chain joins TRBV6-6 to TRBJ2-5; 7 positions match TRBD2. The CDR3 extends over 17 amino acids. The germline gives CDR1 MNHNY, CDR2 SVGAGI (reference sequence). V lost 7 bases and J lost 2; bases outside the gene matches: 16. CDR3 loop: CASMRGGRGGAQETQYF. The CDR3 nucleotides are TGTGCCAGCATGAGGGGAGGGCGGGGAGGGGCTCAAGAGACCCAGTACTTC.

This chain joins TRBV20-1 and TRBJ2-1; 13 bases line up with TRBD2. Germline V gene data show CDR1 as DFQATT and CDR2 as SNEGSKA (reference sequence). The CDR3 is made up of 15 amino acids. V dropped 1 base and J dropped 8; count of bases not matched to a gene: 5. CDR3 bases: TGCAGTGCTAGAGTATTACTAGCGGGAGGGTATGAGCAGTTCTTC. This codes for CSARVLLAGGYEQFF.

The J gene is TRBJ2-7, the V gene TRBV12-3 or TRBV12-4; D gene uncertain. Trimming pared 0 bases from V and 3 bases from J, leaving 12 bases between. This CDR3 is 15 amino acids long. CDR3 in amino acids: CASSLARNRVYEQYF. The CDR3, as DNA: TGTGCCAGCAGTTTAGCGCGGAACAGAGTCTACGAGCAGTACTTC.

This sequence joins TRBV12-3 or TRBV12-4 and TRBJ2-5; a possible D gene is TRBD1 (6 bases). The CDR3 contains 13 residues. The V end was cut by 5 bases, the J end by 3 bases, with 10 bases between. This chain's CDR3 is CASSRDIEETQYF. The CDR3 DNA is TGTGCCAGCAGTAGGGACATCGAAGAGACCCAGTACTTC.

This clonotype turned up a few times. The CDR3 nucleotides are TGCAGTGCTAGTGAGACAGGGCTGATCAGTGGCAATCAGCCCCAGCATTTT. Translating it yields CSASETGLISGNQPQHF. This chain joins TRBV20-1 and TRBJ1-5; 7 nucleotides align to TRBD1. V shed 3 bases, J shed 2 bases, and the junction held 13 bases outside the gene matches. The length of the CDR3 is 17 residues. Germline CDR1 reads DFQATT; CDR2 reads SNEGSKA (reference sequence).

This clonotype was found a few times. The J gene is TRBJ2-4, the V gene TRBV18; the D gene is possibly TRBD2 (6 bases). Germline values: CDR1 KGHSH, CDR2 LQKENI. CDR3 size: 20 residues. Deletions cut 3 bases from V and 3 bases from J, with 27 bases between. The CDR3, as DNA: TGTGCCAGCTCACCCCGGGGGATCCTCGGCAAGGCCTCAGGCAAAAACATTCAGTACTTC. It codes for CASSPRGILGKASGKNIQYF.

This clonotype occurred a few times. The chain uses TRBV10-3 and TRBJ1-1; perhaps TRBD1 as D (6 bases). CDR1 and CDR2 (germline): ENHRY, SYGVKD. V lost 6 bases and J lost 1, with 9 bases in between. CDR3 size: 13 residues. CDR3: CAIRGQQNTEAFF. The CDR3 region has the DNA TGTGCCATCAGAGGACAGCAGAACACTGAAGCTTTCTTT.

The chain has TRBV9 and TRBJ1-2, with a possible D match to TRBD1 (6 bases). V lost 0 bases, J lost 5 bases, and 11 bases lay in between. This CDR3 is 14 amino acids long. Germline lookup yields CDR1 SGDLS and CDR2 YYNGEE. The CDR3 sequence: CASSVVTGIYGYTF. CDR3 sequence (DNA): TGTGCCAGCAGCGTAGTAACAGGGATTTATGGCTACACCTTC. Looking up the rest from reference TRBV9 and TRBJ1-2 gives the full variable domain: DSGVTQTPKHLITATGQRVTLRCSPRSGDLSVYWYQQSLDQGLQFLIQYYNGEERAKGNILERFSAQQFPDLHSELNLSSLELGDSALYFCASSVVTGIYGYTFGSGTRLTVV.

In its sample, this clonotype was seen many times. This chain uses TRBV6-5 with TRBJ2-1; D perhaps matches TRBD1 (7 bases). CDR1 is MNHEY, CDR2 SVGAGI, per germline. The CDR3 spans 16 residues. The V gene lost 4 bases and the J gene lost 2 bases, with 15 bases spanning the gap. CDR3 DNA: TGTGCCAGCAGTTCTCAGACAGGGAGGACCTACAATGAGCAGTTCTTC. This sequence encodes CASSSQTGRTYNEQFF.

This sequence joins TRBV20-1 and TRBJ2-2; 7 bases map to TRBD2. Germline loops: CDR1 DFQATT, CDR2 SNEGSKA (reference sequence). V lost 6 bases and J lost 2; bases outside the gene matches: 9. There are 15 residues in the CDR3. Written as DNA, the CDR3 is TGCAGTGCCACGAGACTAGCAGTAAACACCGGGGAGCTGTTTTTT. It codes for CSATRLAVNTGELFF.